Shown below are 5 T cell receptor beta chains from a single sample sequenced in a study of technical replicates of blood from several donors. Clones were read by immunoSEQ multiplex PCR, and TCRdb kept only the in-frame ones, dropping some. The table lists about 83,000 clones, around 94% of them singletons, with around 0.25% in the top ten. The sample comprised T cells isolated from PBMCs. The receptors were sampled from a human donor in good health.

The CDR3 sequence is CASSQGARGGYTF. CDR3 in DNA: TGTGCCAGCTCCCAGGGGGCGCGTGGAGGCTACACCTTC. V gene TRBV28 combines with J gene TRBJ1-2, with 8 bases aligning to TRBD1. Germline trimming cut 8 bases from V and 8 bases from J; bases unmatched to any gene: 10. CDR1 and CDR2 (germline): MDHEN, SYDVKM. This CDR3 comprises 13 residues.

The chain combines TRBV2 with TRBJ1-1; weak D call: TRBD1 (5 bases). The length of the CDR3 is 12 residues. CDR1 is SNHLY and CDR2 is FYNNEI in the germline V gene. V lost 5 bases and J 7 bases, leaving 11 bases between the germline ends. As DNA, the CDR3 is TGTGCCAGCAGTACCGGGAGGGGTGAAGCTTTCTTT. This sequence encodes CASSTGRGEAFF. The whole variable domain, filled in from reference TRBV2 and TRBJ1-1, reads EPEVTQTPSHQVTQMGQEVILRCVPISNHLYFYWYRQILGQKVEFLVSFYNNEISEKSEIFDDQFSVERPDGSNFTLKIRSTKLEDSAMYFCASSTGRGEAFFGQGTRLTVV.

J is TRBJ2-7 and V is TRBV5-1; 7 nucleotides match TRBD1. The CDR3 runs 14 residues. Germline CDR1 is SGHRS and CDR2 is YFSETQ. The V segment lost 0 bases and the J segment 1 base; nucleotides outside the gene matches: 1. In nucleotides, the CDR3 is TGCGCCAGCAGCTTGGACAGGGGATCCTACGAGCAGTACTTC. This translates into CASSLDRGSYEQYF.

The chain links TRBV10-3 to TRBJ2-5; 8 nucleotides match TRBD1. CDR3 length: 14 residues. J lost 4 bases, V lost 4 bases, and 5 bases had no gene match. CDR1 and CDR2 from the germline V gene are ENHRY and SYGVKD. The CDR3 DNA reads as TGTGCCATCAGTGCAGGGGGCATGGGAGAGACCCAGTACTTC. Its translation: CAISAGGMGETQYF.

The V gene is TRBV7-9, the J gene TRBJ2-5, with D possibly matching TRBD1 (6 bases). The CDR3 runs 14 residues. Deletions cut 5 bases from V and 3 bases from J, with 13 bases between. Germline-derived CDR1 and CDR2 are SEHNR and FQNEAQ (reference sequence). In DNA, the CDR3 is TGTGCCAGCAGCCCTCCGACAGGAGAAGAGACCCAGTACTTC. Translated, it gives CASSPPTGEETQYF.